The present T cell receptor beta chain was sequenced within a study of T cells after posttransplantation cyclophosphamide. Treatment was busulfan-fludarabine conditioning, a marrow graft, and cyclophosphamide on days +3 and +4. The germline V gene has CDR1 MNHNY and CDR2 SVGAGI (reference sequence). This CDR3 has 15 residues. J was trimmed by 3 bases and V by 0 bases; bases with no gene match: 1. This clone was counted many times. The protocol was immunoSEQ multiplex PCR, while the TCRdb copy is restricted to in-frame clones and leaves out a portion. Altogether 6,500 to 9,500 clones were found in the sample, and no singletons occur.

The origin of this receptor is a male patient in his forties or fifties who received an allogeneic stem cell transplant from an unrelated donor, was CMV-positive, and had acute GVHD only. Some T cells may be transferred from the graft donor. This specimen was PBMCs, taken after allogeneic stem cell transplant with posttransplant cyclophosphamide. The chain employs TRBV6-6 and TRBJ2-7; 11 bases are shared with TRBD1. As DNA, the CDR3 is TGTGCCAGCAGTTACTCGGGGACAGGGGGCTACGAGCAGTACTTC. Residues: CASSYSGTGGYEQYF.